Below, one TCR beta chain is given with its context. Its matching antigen is unknown. Trimming took 5 bases from V and 8 from J; bases not matched to a gene: 10. The germline V gene has CDR1 SGHTA and CDR2 FQGNSA. This CDR3 has 15 residues. A J-beta primer mix and a sample-barcoded 5' primer were used in a second PCR of roughly 6 to 12 cycles. A single record per CDR3 protein comes from TCRdb applying MiXCR to the 5' RACE reads. The data show about 680,000 distinct CDR3 sequences, with around 45% seen just once and around a third held by the top ten. These data come from a study of blood T cells in healthy people across ages. Study-level results: Donor CMV status was unknown, possibly confounding expanded clonotype changes. Strong correlation was found linking TCR beta diversity to naive T cell percentage.

Specimen: blood. This rearrangement joins TRBV7-2 to TRBJ1-4; 8 nucleotides align to TRBD1. This receptor was identified in a woman aged 60 to 75 in good health. CDR3 sequence (DNA): TGTGCCAGCAGCAGAGACAGGGGTGATTACGAAAAACTGTTTTTT. It encodes CASSRDRGDYEKLFF.